This T cell receptor (beta chain) was identified during a study of blood T cell repertoires in COVID-19. Across the whole study: Samples taken during acute and convalescent COVID-19 were collected in the United States, Italy and Spain. T cells, B-cell-depleted T cells, or PBMCs supplied cDNA or gDNA.

In germline, CDR1 is SEHNR, CDR2 FQNEAQ (reference sequence). Trimming at V came to 5 bases and at J to 2 bases, leaving 6 bases not matched to a gene. The CDR3 is 17 residues long. Per the authors' pipeline: From reference gene primer amplification, estimates of nucleated cell counts were derived. Profiling relied on immunoSEQ multiplex PCR, and the TCRdb table lists in-frame clones only, not all of them. V, J and clone size are those of that table, while D and trimming were read from the DNA. This table holds about 90,000 clones, about nine tenths found once. This chain uses TRBV7-9 with TRBJ2-1; 13 bases are shared with TRBD2. This clonotype originated in a male donor with acute or convalescent COVID-19. Sequencing was performed on peripheral blood. CDR3 region: CASSPGLAGTPYNEQFF. The DNA of the CDR3 is TGTGCCAGCAGCCCGGGACTAGCGGGGACCCCCTACAATGAGCAGTTCTTC.